The clone carrying this TCR beta chain was observed at least ten times. Its specificity is unknown. This CDR3 comprises 15 residues. V was cut by 4 bases and J by 1 base, with 11 bases left in between. Germline values: CDR1 MNHEY, CDR2 SVGAGI. This specimen belongs to a study of T-cell memory formation after mild COVID-19. Study-level results: The study found balanced CD4/CD8 in clones contracting day 15 to 85 and a CD4+ lean in later expanders.

TCRdb reanalysed the 5' RACE reads using MiXCR and keeps one entry per CDR3 protein. The data hold about 29,000 distinct CDR3 sequences, with around 10% observed a single time. This TCR was sampled from an adult woman who had mild COVID-19 (a few samples of this study predate the infection). Cell type and time point are not known. Sequenced input: PBMCs or a T cell subset sorted from them (not recorded which). The chain employs TRBV6-5 and TRBJ2-4, with D possibly TRBD1 on 6 matching bases. The CDR3 here is CASSSPGQAKNIQYF. In DNA form, the CDR3 reads TGTGCCAGCAGTTCCCCCGGACAGGCCAAAAACATTCAGTACTTC.